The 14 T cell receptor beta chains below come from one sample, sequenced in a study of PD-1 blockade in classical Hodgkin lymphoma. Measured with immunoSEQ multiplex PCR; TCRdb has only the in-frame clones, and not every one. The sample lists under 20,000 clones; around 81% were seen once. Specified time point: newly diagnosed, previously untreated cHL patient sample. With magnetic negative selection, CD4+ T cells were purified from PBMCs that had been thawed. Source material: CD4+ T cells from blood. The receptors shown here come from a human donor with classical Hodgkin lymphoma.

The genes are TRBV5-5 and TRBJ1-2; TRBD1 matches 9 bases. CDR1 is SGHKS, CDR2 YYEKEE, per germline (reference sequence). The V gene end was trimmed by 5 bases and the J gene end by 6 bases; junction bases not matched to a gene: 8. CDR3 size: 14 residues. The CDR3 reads CASSGTDRGHGYTF. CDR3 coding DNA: TGTGCCAGCAGTGGAACGGACAGGGGTCATGGCTACACCTTC.

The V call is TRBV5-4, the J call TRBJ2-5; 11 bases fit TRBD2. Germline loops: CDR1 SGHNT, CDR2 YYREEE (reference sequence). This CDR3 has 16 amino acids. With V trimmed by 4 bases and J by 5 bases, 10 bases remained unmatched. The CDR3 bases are TGTGCCAGCAGCAGGAGTAGCGGGAGGGCCACCGAGACCCAGTACTTC. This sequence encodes CASSRSSGRATETQYF.

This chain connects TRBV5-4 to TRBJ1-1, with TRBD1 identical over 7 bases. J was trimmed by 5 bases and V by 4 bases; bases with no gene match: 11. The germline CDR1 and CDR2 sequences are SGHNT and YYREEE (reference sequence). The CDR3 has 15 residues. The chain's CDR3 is CASSPQGGIQTEAFF. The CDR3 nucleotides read TGTGCCAGCAGCCCCCAGGGGGGGATTCAGACTGAAGCTTTCTTT.

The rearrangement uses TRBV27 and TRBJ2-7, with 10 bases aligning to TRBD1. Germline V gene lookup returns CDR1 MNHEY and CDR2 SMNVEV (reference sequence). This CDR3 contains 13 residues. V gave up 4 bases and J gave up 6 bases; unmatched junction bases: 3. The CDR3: CASSSRTGGEQYF. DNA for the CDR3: TGTGCCAGCAGTTCCCGGACAGGGGGCGAGCAGTACTTC.

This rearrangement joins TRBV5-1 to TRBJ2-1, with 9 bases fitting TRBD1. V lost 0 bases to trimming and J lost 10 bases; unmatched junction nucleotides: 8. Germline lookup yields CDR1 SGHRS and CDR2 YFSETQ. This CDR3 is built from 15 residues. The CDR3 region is CASSLGGTGNREQFF. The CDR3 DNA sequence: TGCGCCAGCAGCTTGGGTGGGACAGGGAATCGGGAGCAGTTCTTC.

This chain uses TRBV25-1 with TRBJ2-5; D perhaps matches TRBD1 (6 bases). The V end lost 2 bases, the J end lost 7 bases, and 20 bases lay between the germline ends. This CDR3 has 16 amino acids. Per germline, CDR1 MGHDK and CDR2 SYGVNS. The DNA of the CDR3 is TGTGCCAGCAGTGAAAAAAGTAGGCAGGGGCCGGGGACCCAGTACTTC. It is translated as CASSEKSRQGPGTQYF.

The CDR3 sequence is CASSGGRALDTQYF. CDR3 nucleotide sequence: TGCGCCAGCAGCGGCGGGAGGGCCCTCGATACGCAGTATTTT. The rearrangement uses TRBV5-1 and TRBJ2-3, with 9 bases fitting TRBD2. CDR1 is SGHRS, CDR2 YFSETQ, per germline. V lost 4 bases to trimming and J lost 6 bases; unmatched junction nucleotides: 6. The CDR3 covers 14 residues.

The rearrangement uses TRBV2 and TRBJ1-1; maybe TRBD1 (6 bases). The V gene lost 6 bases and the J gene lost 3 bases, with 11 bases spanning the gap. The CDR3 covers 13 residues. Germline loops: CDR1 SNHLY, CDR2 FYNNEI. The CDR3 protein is CASRTDSYTEAFF. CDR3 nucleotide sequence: TGTGCCAGCAGGACGGACAGCTACACTGAAGCTTTCTTT. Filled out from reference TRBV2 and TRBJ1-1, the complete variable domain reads EPEVTQTPSHQVTQMGQEVILRCVPISNHLYFYWYRQILGQKVEFLVSFYNNEISEKSEIFDDQFSVERPDGSNFTLKIRSTKLEDSAMYFCASRTDSYTEAFFGQGTRLTVV.

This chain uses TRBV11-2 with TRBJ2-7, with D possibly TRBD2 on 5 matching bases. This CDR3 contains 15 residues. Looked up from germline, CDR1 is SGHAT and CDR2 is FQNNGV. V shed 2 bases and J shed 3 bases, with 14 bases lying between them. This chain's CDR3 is CASSLTGSRDYEQYF. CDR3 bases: TGTGCCAGCAGCTTAACGGGATCCCGGGACTACGAGCAGTACTTC.

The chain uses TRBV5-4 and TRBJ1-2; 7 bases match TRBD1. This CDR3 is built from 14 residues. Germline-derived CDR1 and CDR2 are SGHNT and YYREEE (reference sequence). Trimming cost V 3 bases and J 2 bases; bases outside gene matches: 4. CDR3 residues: CASSSRQGNYGYTF. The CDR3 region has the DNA TGTGCCAGCAGCTCACGACAGGGAAACTATGGCTACACCTTC.

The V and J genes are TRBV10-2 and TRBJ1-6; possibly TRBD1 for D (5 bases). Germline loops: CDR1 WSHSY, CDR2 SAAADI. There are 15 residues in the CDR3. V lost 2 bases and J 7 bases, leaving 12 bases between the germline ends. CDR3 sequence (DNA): TGCGCCAGCAGTGAGCATCAGGGAGGGAATTCACCCCTCCACTTT. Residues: CASSEHQGGNSPLHF.

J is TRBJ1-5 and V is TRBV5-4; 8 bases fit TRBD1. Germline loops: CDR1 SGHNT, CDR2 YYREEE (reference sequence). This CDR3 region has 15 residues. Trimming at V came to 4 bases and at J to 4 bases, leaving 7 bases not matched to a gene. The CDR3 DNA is TGTGCCAGCAGCCCAGGACAGGGTGGGAATCAGCCCCAGCATTTT. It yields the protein CASSPGQGGNQPQHF.

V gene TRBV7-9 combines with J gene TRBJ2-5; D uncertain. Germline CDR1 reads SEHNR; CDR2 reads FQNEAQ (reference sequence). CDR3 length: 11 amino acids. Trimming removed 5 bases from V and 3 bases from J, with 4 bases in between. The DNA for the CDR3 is TGTGCCAGCAGCCACGAAGAGACCCAGTACTTC. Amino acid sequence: CASSHEETQYF. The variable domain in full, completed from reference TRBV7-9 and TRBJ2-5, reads DTGVSQNPRHKITKRGQNVTFRCDPISEHNRLYWYRQTLGQGPEFLTYFQNEAQLEKSRLLSDRFSAERPKGSFSTLEIQRTEQGDSAMYLCASSHEETQYFGPGTRLLVL.

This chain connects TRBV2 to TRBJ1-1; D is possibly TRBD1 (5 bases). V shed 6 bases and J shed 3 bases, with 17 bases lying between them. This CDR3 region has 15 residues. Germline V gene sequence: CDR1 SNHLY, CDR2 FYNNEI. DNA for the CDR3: TGTGCCAGCAGCGGCGTTGCCAGGGAGGACACTGAAGCTTTCTTT. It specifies CASSGVAREDTEAFF.